This T cell receptor beta chain was captured by sequencing in a study of vaccination and CD4 T cells after COVID-19. On the study more broadly: No peptide, an HIV-1 Nef pool, or a CEFX pool was what each control culture received. Study-wide results and limits: Of the reactive clones in convalescent patients, a median around 83% showed up only post-vaccination.

Treatment defined: roughly 10-day PBMC culture with coronavirus spike peptide pools or control peptides (ViraFEST assay). The ViraFEST method relied on peptide pools to expand antigen-specific T cells, followed by TCR sequencing. The Oncomine TCR Beta short-read assay sequenced DNA from cultured CD4+ T cells. Using the QIAamp micro DNA kit, genomic DNA was extracted from the CD4+ T cells that had been cultured. TCRdb reprocessed the PCR reads via MiXCR and lists one record per CDR3 protein. Among 10,000 to 15,000 distinct CDR3 sequences listed, 76% were seen once. As regards this clonotype: Its cognate antigen is unknown.

The TCR sequence derives from a human donor who had recovered from COVID-19. The specimen was CD4+ T cells from blood, cultured in vitro.

DNA for the CDR3: TGTGCCAGCAGCCGAAACCTACAGCTGAACTATGGCTACACCTTC. Amino acid sequence: CASSRNLQLNYGYTF. The chain uses TRBV7-9 and TRBJ1-2; no firm D call. Trimming left V 5 bases short and J 2 bases short, with 15 bases between. The CDR3 runs 15 residues. From germline, CDR1 is SEHNR and CDR2 FQNEAQ (reference sequence).